Listed here are 22 T cell receptor beta chains from one sample, sequenced in a study of blood T cell repertoires in COVID-19 (dated by TCRdb to between 2020 and 2021). Library generation was performed with the immunoSEQ multiplex PCR assay. This immuneACCESS table, as held by TCRdb, lists in-frame sequences with V and J called but not all clones. Of the missing ones, under half trace to an unresolved V gene in checked studies; the others have no known cause. The sample has about 280,000 clones on record, approximately 90% of them singletons. The ten top clones hold 2.5% to 3% of the sample. The source material was PBMCs or T cells enriched from blood (not recorded which). Every receptor here comes from a man aged 40-50 years who had been exposed to COVID-19.

The V gene is TRBV18, the J gene TRBJ2-1; D may be TRBD1 (6 bases). The CDR3 totals 14 residues. Between the trimmed V and J ends, which lost 5 bases and 5 bases, there was a span of 13 bases. Germline V gene lookup returns CDR1 KGHSH and CDR2 LQKENI. The CDR3 is CASSKTGQHNEQFF. For the CDR3, the DNA is TGTGCCAGCTCAAAGACAGGCCAACACAATGAGCAGTTCTTC.

This sequence joins TRBV7-3 and TRBJ1-2; 7 positions match TRBD1. J lost 2 bases, V lost 4 bases, and 1 base had no gene match. Germline V gene lookup returns CDR1 SGHTA and CDR2 FQGTGA. CDR3 length: 13 residues. Written as DNA, the CDR3 is TGTGCCAGCAGCTGGGGACAGAACTATGGCTACACCTTC. Encoded protein: CASSWGQNYGYTF.

The CDR3, as DNA: TGCAGCGTAATTGGGCAGGGAAATGAAAAACTGTTTTTT. It specifies CSVIGQGNEKLFF. The V and J genes are TRBV29-1 and TRBJ1-4, with D perhaps TRBD1 (5 bases). Germline CDR1 is SQVTM and CDR2 is ANQGSEA. Trimming pared 6 bases from V and 5 bases from J, leaving 13 bases between. There are 13 residues in the CDR3. The entire variable domain, with the rest obtained from reference TRBV29-1 and TRBJ1-4, is as follows: SAVISQKPSRDICQRGTSLTIQCQVDSQVTMMFWYRQQPGQSLTLIATANQGSEATYESGFVIDKFPISRPNLTFSTLTVSNMSPEDSSIYLCSVIGQGNEKLFFGSGTQLSVL.

This sequence joins TRBV28 and TRBJ2-7; 8 nucleotides agree with TRBD1. CDR1 is MDHEN, CDR2 SYDVKM, per germline. The trim removed 4 bases at V and 9 bases at J, leaving 14 bases unmatched. The CDR3 totals 15 residues. The CDR3 reads CASSYRRDRPRRQYF. CDR3 DNA sequence: TGTGCCAGCAGTTATCGCCGGGACAGGCCTCGGCGGCAGTACTTC.

This rearrangement joins TRBV7-3 to TRBJ1-2; D is unresolved. V was clipped by 5 bases and J by 4 bases, with 14 bases between them. Germline V gene data show CDR1 as SGHTA and CDR2 as FQGTGA. This CDR3 is built from 14 residues. The CDR3 loop is CASSPSVSGYGYTF. As DNA, the CDR3 is TGTGCCAGCAGCCCCTCGGTATCAGGCTATGGCTACACCTTC.

This clone was seen once. The V and J genes are TRBV7-9 and TRBJ2-1, with D possibly being TRBD2 (6 bases). The CDR3 is made up of 14 amino acids. Germline V CDR1 and CDR2: SEHNR, FQNEAQ (reference sequence). Trimming cost V 6 bases and J 8 bases, with 17 bases left between them. The CDR3 DNA reads TGTGCCAGCAGGAATGACCTAGCGAACGATGAGCAGTTCTTC. This encodes CASRNDLANDEQFF.

DNA for the CDR3: TGTGCCAGCATCCAAAATAAGGGACACCTCTACGAGCAGTACTTC. Amino acids: CASIQNKGHLYEQYF. The rearrangement joins TRBV21-1 to TRBJ2-7; the table's D call TRBD1 went unverified against the DNA. TRBV21-1 is an annotated pseudogene. The length of the CDR3 is 15 residues.

This chain connects TRBV5-1 to TRBJ1-2; D is perhaps TRBD1 (6 bases). CDR1 and CDR2 from the germline V gene are SGHRS and YFSETQ. This CDR3 spans 16 amino acids. V was pared by 8 bases and J by 8 bases, with 28 bases between. This CDR3 is CASRPSPRDTQGGYTF. The CDR3 region has the DNA TGCGCCAGTCGGCCGTCCCCCCGGGACACCCAAGGAGGCTACACCTTC.

This chain links TRBV6-1 with TRBJ1-4; the D is unclear. The CDR3 is made up of 16 amino acids. Between the trimmed V and J ends, which lost 0 bases and 5 bases, there was a span of 13 bases. CDR1 and CDR2 (germline): MNHNS, SASEGT. The CDR3 region is CASSEAGPRPNEKLFF. CDR3 in DNA: TGTGCCAGCAGTGAAGCTGGGCCGCGACCAAATGAAAAACTGTTTTTT.

The rearrangement uses TRBV27 and TRBJ1-1, with TRBD1 matching over 8 bases. From germline, CDR1 is MNHEY and CDR2 SMNVEV (reference sequence). CDR3 length: 17 amino acids. V lost 5 bases and J lost 0; bases outside the gene matches: 11. Here the CDR3 reads CASSPGTGLGMNTEAFF. The CDR3 region has the DNA TGTGCCAGCAGTCCCGGGACAGGTCTAGGGATGAACACTGAAGCTTTCTTT.

This clone was seen only once. The rearrangement uses TRBV5-1 and TRBJ2-3, with 7 bases matching TRBD2. Germline V CDR1 and CDR2: SGHRS, YFSETQ. This CDR3 contains 16 residues. J gave up 2 bases and V 4 bases, and 10 bases lay outside the gene matches. CDR3 coding DNA: TGCGCCAGCAGCAGGTTTCGGGGGGACCACACAGATACGCAGTATTTT. Translation: CASSRFRGDHTDTQYF. The full variable domain, its missing parts supplied by reference TRBV5-1 and TRBJ2-3, is KAGVTQTPRYLIKTRGQQVTLSCSPISGHRSVSWYQQTPGQGLQFLFEYFSETQRNKGNFPGRFSGRQFSNSRSEMNVSTLELGDSALYLCASSRFRGDHTDTQYFGPGTRLTVL.

V and J are TRBV3-1 (or the pseudogene TRBV3-2) and TRBJ2-2, with 7 positions matching TRBD2. The CDR3 has 17 residues. The V gene end was trimmed by 3 bases and the J gene end by 0 bases; junction bases not matched to a gene: 7. CDR1 and CDR2 (germline): LGHDT, YNNKEL (reference sequence). CDR3 DNA sequence: TGTGCCAGCAGCCATCGGGGAGGGCCCGCGAACACCGGGGAGCTGTTTTTT. The encoded protein is CASSHRGGPANTGELFF.

V is TRBV6-5 and J is TRBJ1-2; D unclear. V lost 6 bases and J 4 bases, leaving 9 bases between the germline ends. The germline V gene encodes CDR1 MNHEY and CDR2 SVGAGI. This CDR3 comprises 12 residues. The CDR3 DNA reads as TGTGCCAGCAGGCAACTTACCTATGGCTACACCTTC. Protein: CASRQLTYGYTF.

This chain links TRBV7-3 with TRBJ2-2; D may be TRBD2 (7 bases). The V and J ends lost 3 bases and 5 bases respectively, with 13 bases between them. Germline CDR1 reads SGHTA; CDR2 reads FQGTGA. The CDR3 has 15 amino acids. CDR3 sequence (DNA): TGTGCCAGCAGCTTTAAGGGGGAGGGGACCGGGGAGCTGTTTTTT. Encoded protein: CASSFKGEGTGELFF.

Here the CDR3 reads CASSVATGGSGELFF. CDR3 nucleotides: TGTGCCAGCAGCGTAGCGACAGGGGGTTCCGGGGAGCTGTTTTTT. This rearrangement joins TRBV9 to TRBJ2-2; 9 nucleotides agree with TRBD1. The CDR3 loop spans 15 amino acids. CDR1 and CDR2 (germline): SGDLS, YYNGEE. V dropped 0 bases and J dropped 6; count of bases not matched to a gene: 3.

This chain links TRBV30 with TRBJ1-1, with D perhaps TRBD1 (5 bases). Germline CDR1 and CDR2: GTSNPN and SVGIG (reference sequence). The CDR3 runs 11 residues. V was shortened by 2 bases and J by 8 bases, with 9 bases between the two germline ends. In DNA form, the CDR3 reads TGTGCCTGGAGTCAGAACAGGGAAGCTTTCTTT. Amino acid sequence: CAWSQNREAFF. The full variable domain, in which reference TRBV30 and TRBJ1-1 provide the parts outside the CDR3, is SQTIHQWPATLVQPVGSPLSLECTVEGTSNPNLYWYRQAAGRGLQLLFYSVGIGQISSEVPQNLSASRPQDRQFILSSKKLLLSDSGFYLCAWSQNREAFFGQGTRLTVV.

The gene calls are TRBV4-3 and TRBJ2-6; TRBD2 aligns across 8 bases. This CDR3 region has 17 residues. Looked up from germline, CDR1 is LGHNA and CDR2 is YSLEER. V was pared by 3 bases and J by 1 base, with 5 bases of the junction left unmatched. The CDR3 DNA sequence: TGCGCCAGCAGCCAGCTAACGGGAGGGTCTGGGGCCAACGTCCTGACTTTC. Protein product: CASSQLTGGSGANVLTF.

This clone occurred once. V is TRBV7-6 and J is TRBJ2-1; 10 positions agree with TRBD1. J lost 6 bases, V lost 4 bases, and 6 bases had no gene match. Germline V gene lookup returns CDR1 SGHVS and CDR2 FNYEAQ. This CDR3 contains 15 residues. CDR3 amino acids: CASSSSGQGSNEQFF. Written as DNA, the CDR3 is TGTGCCAGCAGCTCCTCGGGACAGGGGAGCAATGAGCAGTTCTTC.

The gene calls are TRBV27 and TRBJ2-1; TRBD2 matches at 11 bases. CDR1 is MNHEY and CDR2 is SMNVEV in the germline V gene (reference sequence). The J segment lost 0 bases and the V segment lost 8 bases, leaving 0 bases of the junction unmatched. This CDR3 has 14 amino acids. The CDR3 sequence: CASGLAGSYNEQFF. The CDR3 DNA reads as TGTGCCAGCGGACTAGCGGGCTCCTACAATGAGCAGTTCTTC.

The table lists this clone with a count of one. The chain is built from TRBV18 and TRBJ1-5; unclear D gene. The CDR3 loop spans 14 amino acids. Germline CDR1 KGHSH, CDR2 LQKENI. Trimming pared 2 bases from V and 4 bases from J, leaving 9 bases between. The CDR3, as DNA: TGTGCCAGCTCACCAACAGAGATTAATCAGCCCCAGCATTTT. It encodes CASSPTEINQPQHF.

This chain links TRBV9 with TRBJ1-1; TRBD1 matches 9 bases. The germline V gene has CDR1 SGDLS and CDR2 YYNGEE. V lost 3 bases to trimming and J lost 7 bases; unmatched junction nucleotides: 10. The CDR3 sequence is 15 residues long. As DNA, the CDR3 is TGTGCCAGCAGCGCGCACCCGGGACAGGGCCTTGAAGCTTTCTTT. Encoded protein: CASSAHPGQGLEAFF.

CDR3 in DNA: TGCGCCAGCAGCCAACCTAGCGGGGACTACAATGAGCAGTTCTTC. Translated: CASSQPSGDYNEQFF. This sequence joins TRBV4-1 and TRBJ2-1; 9 bases line up with TRBD2. Germline lookup yields CDR1 MGHRA and CDR2 YSYEKL. The CDR3 consists of 15 residues. V shed 2 bases, J shed 3 bases, and the junction held 2 bases outside the gene matches.